This TCR beta chain originates from a study of T cell clones after liver transplantation. Study outcomes and limitations: A larger donor-reactive than third-party decline suggested partial antigen-specific deletion. Circulating graft-donor-reactive CD4 TCRbeta sequences fell significantly post-transplant in most of the 8 subjects.

Assay used: immunoSEQ multiplex PCR; TCRdb lists only in-frame clones, some missing. The sample contains tens of thousands of clones, around 80% of which appear only once. Concerning this clone: Its target is not known.

This CDR3 is 14 amino acids long. J lost 2 bases, V lost 8 bases, and 8 bases had no gene match. The germline V gene encodes CDR1 MDHEN and CDR2 SYDVKM. The clonotype originates from a human patient who received a liver transplant. Some T cells may be transferred from the graft donor. The input for sequencing was CD4+ T cells from blood, taken 12 months after liver transplant. V usage is TRBV28 and J usage is TRBJ2-7; 8 bases agree with TRBD1. The CDR3 loop is CASLYRGAPYEQYF. CDR3 DNA sequence: TGTGCCAGCCTCTACAGGGGGGCCCCCTACGAGCAGTACTTC.